This T cell receptor beta chain was documented in a study of cytomegalovirus exposure and HLA in healthy donors. Broader study findings: Specificity for CMV antigens was confirmed in vitro for three of the CMV-associated chains. It was only CMV serostatus that was available as immune exposure information.

About this clone itself: What it binds is not known.

This PCR relied on a set of 60 Vbeta primers and 13 Jbeta primers. Repertoires were generated with immunoSEQ multiplex PCR, while TCRdb's copy carries only in-frame clones and drops some. The sample records 200,000 to 250,000 clones, roughly 90% being singletons. Germline V gene data show CDR1 as SGHTA and CDR2 as FQGNSA. There are 15 residues in the CDR3. V lost 5 bases to trimming and J lost 0 bases, with 11 bases between them. The sequenced sample was PBMCs. The chain links TRBV7-2 to TRBJ2-1; possible D gene TRBD2, 5 bases. This sequence originates from a woman aged 18 to 35 in good health and CMV-seronegative. The CDR3 coding sequence is TGTGCCAGCAGCATCGGACTGAGCTCCTACAATGAGCAGTTCTTC. This gives the protein CASSIGLSSYNEQFF.